The clone carrying this T cell receptor (beta chain) appeared a few times. These data originate in a study of T cells in Graves' hyperthyroidism and ophthalmopathy. This CDR3 is 12 amino acids long. V was pared by 8 bases and J by 0 bases, with 7 bases between. Looked up from germline, CDR1 is MNHEY and CDR2 is SMNVEV (reference sequence). No ophthalmopathy progression within 18 months constituted stable Graves' hyperthyroidism. Clinical symptoms, serum thyroxine, TRAb, thyroid ultrasound and orbital computed tomography established diagnosis. TCR beta CDR3 sequences were amplified from RNA transcripts. First-round RT-PCR targeting the TCR CDR3 was performed with the HTBI primer set. TCRdb recomputed calls from the multiplex PCR reads with MiXCR, one row per CDR3 protein. The sample records about 560,000 distinct CDR3 sequences, over 15% being singletons.

The origin of this receptor is a woman aged 18-29 years with Graves' hyperthyroidism. Specimen: blood. The chain carries TRBV27 and TRBJ1-2; D possibly corresponds to TRBD1 (5 bases). CDR3 residues: CASADTNYGYTF. The DNA for the CDR3 is TGTGCCAGCGCGGACACTAACTATGGCTACACCTTC.